These T cell receptor beta chains were read from a single sample in a study of cytomegalovirus exposure and HLA in healthy donors. The repertoire was sequenced with immunoSEQ multiplex PCR; TCRdb's copy has only in-frame clones and lacks some. Of 90,000 to 100,000 clones in the sample, 78% are singletons; the top ten hold 0.6% to 0.95%. The specimen sequenced was PBMCs. The origin of the receptors is a woman in her fifties or sixties in good health and CMV-seronegative. Both conserved end residues are part of each CDR3. D genes are given only for firm matches. Only some rows state a clone size, as once, few, many or a class for expanded clones.

d_gene,v_gene,j_gene,abundance,CDR3aa,CDR3nt
.,TRBV6-5,TRBJ2-3,.,CASGSDAGFTDTQYF,TGTGCCAGCGGAAGTGACGCGGGCTTCACAGATACGCAGTATTTT
.,TRBV15,TRBJ2-5,.,CATSVGGGLGQETQYF,TGTGCCACCAGCGTAGGGGGGGGCTTGGGGCAAGAGACCCAGTACTTC
.,TRBV5-1,TRBJ2-3,.,CASSLSNVGRQTDTQYF,TGCGCCAGCAGCTTAAGTAACGTGGGGAGGCAGACAGATACGCAGTATTTT
.,TRBV6-5,TRBJ2-2,.,CASSRQVPGELFF,TGTGCCAGCAGTAGACAGGTACCCGGGGAACTGTTTTTT
.,TRBV29-1,TRBJ2-7,few,CSATDREQYEQYF,TGCAGCGCGACAGATAGGGAACAGTACGAGCAGTACTTC
TRBD1,TRBV25-1,TRBJ1-2,.,CASSGRRTGGYGYTF,TGTGCCAGCAGTGGAAGACGGACAGGGGGCTATGGCTACACCTTC
.,TRBV5-1,TRBJ1-4,.,CASSLEVRGATNEKLFF,TGCGCCAGCAGCTTGGAGGTCAGGGGTGCGACTAATGAAAAACTGTTTTTT
.,TRBV5-6,TRBJ2-7,.,CASSPTGSSYEQYF,TGTGCCAGCAGCCCGACAGGTTCCTCCTACGAGCAGTACTTC
TRBD1,TRBV4-3,TRBJ1-2,.,CASSQNTGGAYGYTF,TGCGCCAGCAGCCAGAATACAGGGGGCGCCTATGGCTACACCTTC
.,TRBV9,TRBJ2-5,few,CASSVVDSRETQYF,TGTGCCAGCAGCGTAGTAGATTCACGGGAGACCCAGTACTTC
TRBD2,TRBV29-1,TRBJ2-1,.,CSVGPTRGSTNEQFF,TGCAGCGTTGGGCCGACGCGGGGGAGTACCAATGAGCAGTTCTTC
.,TRBV18,TRBJ2-7,.,CASSPRDLGEQYF,TGTGCCAGCTCACCCCGGGATTTGGGGGAGCAGTACTTC
TRBD1,TRBV5-6,TRBJ1-4,.,CASSQTGATTNEKLFF,TGTGCCAGCAGCCAGACAGGGGCGACGACTAATGAAAAACTGTTTTTT
TRBD2,TRBV5-1,TRBJ2-2,.,CASSLVPSGSNTGELFF,TGCGCCAGCAGCTTGGTCCCTAGCGGATCGAACACCGGGGAGCTGTTTTTT
TRBD1,TRBV2,TRBJ1-2,.,CASSGTGDGYTF,TGTGCCAGCAGCGGGACAGGGGACGGCTACACCTTC
.,TRBV29-1,TRBJ1-1,.,CSVLKFGDTEAFF,TGCAGCGTTCTAAAGTTCGGTGACACTGAAGCTTTCTTT
.,TRBV2,TRBJ2-5,once,CASSQQETQYF,TGTGCCAGCAGTCAACAAGAGACCCAGTACTTC
.,TRBV6-4,TRBJ1-2,.,CASSEYLGGGYTF,TGTGCCAGCAGTGAATATTTAGGAGGGGGCTACACCTTC
.,TRBV10-3,TRBJ1-1,.,CAIRAGDTEAFF,TGTGCCATCCGTGCGGGGGACACTGAAGCTTTCTTT
.,TRBV19,TRBJ2-6,.,CATAQGGSWANVLTF,TGTGCCACCGCACAGGGGGGGTCCTGGGCCAACGTCCTGACTTTC
TRBD1,TRBV7-9,TRBJ1-2,few,CASSLDPGTGYDYGYTF,TGTGCCAGCAGCTTAGACCCCGGGACAGGGTATGACTATGGCTACACCTTC
TRBD2,TRBV28,TRBJ2-7,.,CASSLSASGRYYEQYF,TGTGCCAGCAGTTTATCAGCTAGCGGGAGATACTACGAGCAGTACTTC
.,TRBV12-5,TRBJ1-5,.,CASGPREDRNQPQHF,TGTGCTAGTGGTCCCAGGGAAGATCGCAATCAGCCCCAGCATTTT
TRBD1,TRBV5-6,TRBJ1-4,.,CASSLADRFNEKLFF,TGTGCCAGCAGCTTGGCGGACAGGTTTAATGAAAAACTGTTTTTT
.,TRBV30,TRBJ1-1,.,CAWSTFRTEAFF,TGTGCCTGGAGTACTTTCCGCACTGAAGCTTTCTTT
.,TRBV7-9,TRBJ2-7,.,CASSFSSYEQYF,TGTGCCAGCAGCTTCTCTTCCTACGAGCAGTACTTC
.,TRBV4-3,TRBJ1-2,.,CASSQDSGINYGYTF,TGCGCCAGCAGCCAAGACTCAGGGATCAACTATGGCTACACCTTC
.,TRBV6-6,TRBJ2-2,.,CASSRDNTGELFF,TGTGCCAGCAGTCGGGATAACACCGGGGAGCTGTTTTTT
.,TRBV2,TRBJ1-5,.,CASSGSGFNQPQHF,TGTGCCAGCAGTGGGTCCGGGTTCAATCAGCCCCAGCATTTT
.,TRBV4-3,TRBJ1-4,.,CASSRQVTVTEKLFF,TGCGCCAGCAGCCGGCAGGTGACGGTGACTGAAAAACTGTTTTTT
.,TRBV7-2,TRBJ2-1,.,CASSLAAGPYNEQFF,TGTGCCAGCAGCTTAGCAGCGGGCCCCTACAATGAGCAGTTCTTC
.,TRBV7-2,TRBJ2-3,.,CASSPRGGTDTQYF,TGTGCCAGCAGCCCTCGGGGAGGCACAGATACGCAGTATTTT
.,TRBV6-5,TRBJ1-1,few,CASRKQGNTEAFF,TGTGCCAGCAGAAAACAGGGGAACACTGAAGCTTTCTTT
TRBD2,TRBV4-1,TRBJ2-7,.,CASSQIPSGAYEQYF,TGCGCCAGCAGCCAAATCCCTAGCGGCGCCTACGAGCAGTACTTC
TRBD1,TRBV5-1,TRBJ2-5,once,CASSTKGQGKIPYQETQYF,TGCGCCAGCAGCACAAAGGGACAGGGGAAAATCCCCTATCAAGAGACCCAGTACTTC
.,TRBV9,TRBJ2-7,.,CASSVGSATTYEQYF,TGTGCCAGCAGCGTAGGCAGCGCCACCACCTACGAGCAGTACTTC
TRBD1,TRBV18,TRBJ2-5,.,CASSPGTAKGTQYF,TGTGCCAGCTCACCCGGGACAGCTAAGGGGACCCAGTACTTC
TRBD2,TRBV4-3,TRBJ2-1,few,CASSQDLAGGPYNEQFF,TGCGCCAGCAGCCAAGATCTAGCGGGAGGGCCCTACAATGAGCAGTTCTTC
.,TRBV11-2,TRBJ1-1,.,CASSLGQSTEAFF,TGTGCCAGCAGCCTCGGACAGAGCACTGAAGCTTTCTTT
.,TRBV14,TRBJ2-7,once,CASSQEGPRNSYEQYF,TGTGCCAGCAGCCAAGAAGGCCCCAGGAATTCCTACGAGCAGTACTTC
TRBD1,TRBV2,TRBJ1-1,.,CASSWDRGVNTEAFF,TGTGCCAGCAGTTGGGACAGGGGAGTGAATACTGAAGCTTTCTTT
.,TRBV7-2,TRBJ1-5,.,CASSRLRGARQPQHF,TGTGCCAGCAGCAGACTCAGGGGCGCGCGTCAGCCCCAGCATTTT
.,TRBV4-1,TRBJ1-1,.,CASSQVPRAEAFF,TGCGCCAGCAGCCAAGTCCCGCGGGCTGAAGCTTTCTTT
TRBD2,TRBV9,TRBJ2-2,.,CASSPRLAGGKNTGELFF,TGTGCCAGCAGCCCCAGACTAGCGGGGGGTAAGAACACCGGGGAGCTGTTTTTT
TRBD2,TRBV9,TRBJ2-7,.,CASSVGGGITYEQYF,TGTGCCAGCAGCGTAGGCGGGGGGATAACCTACGAGCAGTACTTC
TRBD1,TRBV18,TRBJ1-2,.,CASSPGTGGIYGYTF,TGTGCCAGCTCACCAGGGACAGGGGGCATCTATGGCTACACCTTC
.,TRBV6-5,TRBJ2-7,.,CASRVDGDGEQYF,TGTGCCAGCAGAGTGGACGGGGATGGCGAGCAGTACTTC
TRBD1,TRBV7-9,TRBJ1-2,.,CASSFRGPGYTF,TGTGCCAGCAGCTTCAGGGGGCCTGGCTACACCTTC
.,TRBV30,TRBJ2-5,.,CAWSASGNYNEQYF,TGTGCCTGGAGCGCGTCGGGGAACTACAATGAGCAGTACTTC
TRBD1,TRBV5-5,TRBJ1-2,once,CASSLMGQGSYGYTF,TGTGCCAGCAGCTTGATGGGACAGGGCTCCTATGGCTACACCTTC
.,TRBV7-2,TRBJ2-2,few,CASSLVRGANTGELFF,TGTGCCAGCAGCTTAGTCAGGGGTGCGAACACCGGGGAGCTGTTTTTT
.,TRBV5-1,TRBJ1-1,.,CASSDHVGAPVAEAFF,TGCGCCAGCAGCGACCACGTGGGGGCACCCGTTGCTGAAGCTTTCTTT
.,TRBV7-2,TRBJ1-2,.,CASSLVSGLGDGYTF,TGTGCCAGCAGCTTAGTGTCAGGTTTGGGAGATGGCTACACCTTC
.,TRBV6-1,TRBJ1-1,few,CASSEVWGGTEAFF,TGTGCCAGCAGCGAGGTGTGGGGGGGCACTGAAGCTTTCTTT
TRBD1,TRBV6-5,TRBJ2-7,.,CASRSDRNSYEQYF,TGTGCCAGCAGGTCGGACAGGAACTCCTACGAGCAGTACTTC